This T cell receptor (beta chain) was identified during a study of blood T cell repertoires in COVID-19. This study enrolled people aged roughly 18 to 90 from approximately 25 US geographic areas. The table came from immunoSEQ multiplex PCR; TCRdb's copy has only in-frame clones and leaves some out. Of roughly 220,000 clones in the sample, about nine tenths were seen once. Unmatched junction bases numbered 5, after V lost 4 bases and J lost 3 bases. The germline V gene has CDR1 SGDLS and CDR2 YYNGEE. The CDR3 has 14 residues. V usage is TRBV9 and J usage is TRBJ2-7; 9 bases agree with TRBD1. The origin of this receptor is a woman in her twenties or thirties who had recovered from COVID-19. The sample consisted of PBMCs or T cells enriched from blood (not recorded which). CDR3 residues: CASSPMGQGYEQYF. The CDR3 bases are TGTGCCAGCAGCCCAATGGGACAGGGCTACGAGCAGTACTTC.